This T cell receptor (beta chain) stems from a study of response to subunit inactivated influenza vaccine. Overall study results and limits: A suggestion made by the authors is that each seasonal influenza vaccination recruits few new T cells.

The trim removed 4 bases at V and 5 bases at J, leaving 4 bases unmatched. Germline V gene lookup returns CDR1 SGHTA and CDR2 FQGNSA. The CDR3 spans 15 residues. Comments on this clonotype: Its antigen is as yet unknown.

TCRdb redid the calling of the RT-PCR reads with MiXCR, one entry per CDR3 protein. Among roughly 700,000 distinct CDR3 sequences listed, around 14% were seen once. The chain is built from TRBV7-2 and TRBJ1-5; the match to TRBD1 covers 11 bases. The clonotype comes from a man aged 50 to 59 who received an inactivated influenza vaccine. The sequencing here drew on PBMCs from blood, taken less than 13 days after vaccination. Written as DNA, the CDR3 is TGTGCCAGCAGCTCGGACAGGGGGCTCGATCAGCCCCAGCATTTT. Translation gives CASSSDRGLDQPQHF.